This TCR beta chain is from a study of CD4 T cells in relation to SARS-CoV-2 and coronaviruses. Findings and caveats of the study: Each donor contributed either pre-pandemic or post-infection samples, not both.

To note about this clone: What it binds is unknown.

Per germline, CDR1 SNHLY and CDR2 FYNNEI. CDR3 length: 13 residues. V was pared by 8 bases and J by 8 bases, with 15 bases between. Sequencing used immunoSEQ multiplex PCR; TCRdb keeps in-frame clones, though not all of them. Here the sample spans about 20,000 clones, 60% to 80% being singletons. Before the COVID-19 pandemic, during about 2010-2018, CD4+ T cells were taken from unexposed donors. After about 10 days of culture, CD4+ T cells were isolated. As cell numbers allowed, unexposed-donor CD4+ T cells faced SARS-CoV-2 S/N and four cold-coronavirus spikes. Some 1.9 million PBMCs per well were cultured with about 9.4 IU/ml IL-2.

The origin of this receptor is a human donor in good health. The sequenced sample was CD4+ T cells from PBMCs, cultured in vitro. The rearrangement uses TRBV2 and TRBJ1-4, with a possible D match to TRBD1 (6 bases). The CDR3 nucleotides are TGTGCCAGCGGGGGGGGCAGGGACGAAAAACTGTTTTTT. Encoded protein: CASGGGRDEKLFF.